This entry lists 9 T cell receptor beta chains sequenced from one sample in a study of monozygotic twins with inflammatory bowel disease. TCRdb re-called the 5' RACE reads; one entry per CDR3 protein, DNA not given. The repertoire table contains 160,000 or so distinct CDR3 sequences. Sequences were obtained from blood. These receptors originate from a human donor with ulcerative colitis or Crohn's disease, or a healthy co-twin of an affected twin (not recorded which).

The J gene is TRBJ2-5, the V gene TRBV5-1; TCRdb gives TRBD1 as the D gene, but with no DNA this cannot be confirmed. The CDR3 has 16 amino acids. Germline V gene lookup returns CDR1 SGHRS and CDR2 YFSETQ. CDR3 region: CASSFRASGGQETQYF.

The V and J genes are TRBV11-1 and TRBJ2-7; TCRdb's D gene call, TRBD1, goes unchecked for lack of DNA. Germline V lookup: CDR1 SGHAT, CDR2 FQDESV (reference sequence). The CDR3 has 18 residues. The CDR3 loop reads CASSAGLRDRASSYEQYF.

The gene calls are TRBV13 and TRBJ2-5; no DNA is available, so the TRBD2 call from TCRdb remains unchecked. CDR3 length equals 15 residues. Per the germline V gene, CDR1 is PRHDT and CDR2 is FYEKMQ (reference sequence). CDR3 region: CASSLKREGGETQYF.

This chain joins TRBV24-1 and TRBJ1-4. The CDR3 consists of 11 residues. Germline loops: CDR1 KGHDR, CDR2 SFDVKD. The CDR3 spells CATSDREKLFF.

The chain carries TRBV12-3 or TRBV12-4 and TRBJ2-3; TCRdb gives TRBD2 as the D gene, but with no DNA this cannot be confirmed. The CDR3 totals 17 residues. CDR3 region: CASSKGTSGSGTDTQYF.

The gene calls are TRBV20-1 and TRBJ2-5; the D gene TCRdb calls, TRBD2, cannot be checked with no DNA. The length of the CDR3 is 16 residues. CDR1 is DFQATT, CDR2 SNEGSKA, per germline (reference sequence). The CDR3 here is CSARATSGRRGETQYF.

The chain employs TRBV7-3 and TRBJ2-7. CDR1 and CDR2 from the germline V gene are SGHTA and FQGTGA. This CDR3 spans 15 amino acids. CDR3 loop: CASSLRTGSSYEQYF. Full variable domain (remainder filled in from reference TRBV7-3 and TRBJ2-7): GAGVSQTPSNKVTEKGKYVELRCDPISGHTALYWYRQSLGQGPEFLIYFQGTGAADDSGLPNDRFFAVRPEGSVSTLKIQRTERGDSAVYLCASSLRTGSSYEQYFGPGTRLTVT.

The rearrangement joins TRBV6-4 to TRBJ2-1; TCRdb reports TRBD2, a call that lacks DNA to check it against. From germline, CDR1 is MRHNA and CDR2 SNTAGT. The CDR3 sequence is 15 residues long. This chain's CDR3 is CASSDTSGGANEQFF.

V is TRBV12-3 or TRBV12-4 and J is TRBJ1-3; the TCRdb call, TRBD1, lacks DNA for checking. The CDR3 sequence is 18 residues long. CDR3 residues: CASSLRPDIRDSGNTIYF.